This entry lists 28 T cell receptor beta chains sequenced from one sample in a study of regulatory T cells in long-lasting Graves disease. Arm-PCR of CDR3 regions and iRepertoire HTBI primers were the basis on which TCR beta libraries were built. One entry per CDR3 protein, called by TCRdb with MiXCR from the multiplex PCR reads. The data hold fewer than 650,000 distinct CDR3 sequences, with about 15% observed a single time. Time point described: newly diagnosed GD, antithyroid drugs for less than 3 months. RNA extracted from PBMCs served as the sequencing template. A further study also used this sample, focusing on T cells in Graves' hyperthyroidism and ophthalmopathy.

The source material was peripheral blood mononuclear cells (PBMCs), sampled at new diagnosis, from a patient treated with antithyroid drugs. The receptors were gathered from a man younger than 30 with Graves disease.

The CDR3 nucleotides read TGTGCCAGCAGACCCGTTTCCTATAATTCACCCCTCCACTTT. Its translation is CASRPVSYNSPLHF. The rearrangement joins TRBV6-1 to TRBJ1-6; unclear D gene. This CDR3 region has 14 residues. V was cut by 6 bases and J by 1 base, with 7 bases left in between. In germline, CDR1 is MNHNS, CDR2 SASEGT.

Worth noting for this clonotype: This may arise from a read error, as a much more abundant clone is one base away. This rearrangement joins TRBV28 to TRBJ1-1; 8 bases are shared with TRBD1. V lost 5 bases to trimming and J lost 1 base; unmatched junction nucleotides: 3. This CDR3 spans 14 amino acids. The germline gives CDR1 MDHEN, CDR2 SYDVKM. CDR3 coding DNA: TGTGCCAGCAGTACGGACAGGGCGAACACTGAAGCTTTCTTT. Amino acid sequence: CASSTDRANTEAFF.

V is TRBV27 and J is TRBJ2-7, with TRBD2 as a possible D gene (7 bases). Trimming took off 9 bases at V and 5 bases at J, with 20 bases between the two ends. Germline loops: CDR1 MNHEY, CDR2 SMNVEV (reference sequence). The CDR3 is 14 amino acids. This CDR3 reads CASSIGGRLHEQYF. For the CDR3, the DNA is TGTGCCAGTTCGATCGGGGGGCGCCTGCACGAGCAGTACTTC.

The CDR3 loop reads CASSVGSFFTDTQYF. CDR3 sequence (DNA): TGTGCCAGCAGCGTAGGGAGCTTCTTCACAGATACGCAGTATTTT. The chain is built from TRBV9 and TRBJ2-3; D not certain. Germline lookup yields CDR1 SGDLS and CDR2 YYNGEE. The CDR3 is 15 amino acids. V was clipped by 0 bases and J by 2 bases, with 10 bases between them.

This clonotype has a count of ten or more. The chain joins TRBV7-9 to TRBJ2-5; tentatively, D is TRBD1 or TRBD2 (7 bases each). V was trimmed by 5 bases and J by 5 bases, leaving 21 bases between them. Germline V gene sequence: CDR1 SEHNR, CDR2 FQNEAQ (reference sequence). The CDR3 has 16 residues. DNA of the CDR3: TGTGCCAGCAGCCACCTAGCGGACCAGGACAGGGAGACCCAGTACTTC. It codes for CASSHLADQDRETQYF.

The chain couples TRBV7-3 to TRBJ1-2; 7 positions agree with TRBD1. Per the germline V gene, CDR1 is SGHTA and CDR2 is FQGTGA. The V and J ends lost 4 bases and 8 bases, in that order; junction bases with no gene match: 19. CDR3 size: 17 residues. CDR3 loop: CASSSTHGFQGVGGYTF. As DNA, the CDR3 is TGTGCCAGCAGCTCAACGCACGGATTTCAGGGGGTTGGAGGCTACACCTTC.

Only a few counts were recorded for this clonotype. V is TRBV7-6 and J is TRBJ2-2; 9 nucleotides match TRBD2. Germline CDR1 and CDR2: SGHVS and FNYEAQ. CDR3 length equals 14 residues. V dropped 1 base and J dropped 6; count of bases not matched to a gene: 0. The CDR3 is CASSLVAGAGELFF. The CDR3 bases are TGTGCCAGCAGCTTAGTAGCGGGAGCCGGGGAGCTGTTTTTT.

There are a few counts of this clonotype. V gene TRBV9 combines with J gene TRBJ2-5, with TRBD2 matching over 10 bases. The V gene end was trimmed by 4 bases and the J gene end by 4 bases; junction bases not matched to a gene: 10. Germline lookup yields CDR1 SGDLS and CDR2 YYNGEE. The CDR3 totals 16 residues. The CDR3 DNA follows: TGTGCCAGCAGCCGAGCCGCTAGCGGGAGTTTAGAGACCCAGTACTTC. This translates into CASSRAASGSLETQYF.

The rearrangement uses TRBV27 and TRBJ1-2; the D gene is possibly TRBD1 (6 bases). V was trimmed by 4 bases and J by 3 bases, leaving 12 bases between them. Germline-derived CDR1 and CDR2 are MNHEY and SMNVEV (reference sequence). The CDR3 sequence is 14 residues long. The CDR3 bases are TGTGCCAGCAGTTGGACGGGACAAGACTATGGCTACACCTTC. Amino acids: CASSWTGQDYGYTF.

This clonotype has ten or more counts. The chain couples TRBV20-1 to TRBJ2-5; D perhaps matches TRBD2 (6 bases). V lost 5 bases and J 2 bases, leaving 12 bases between the germline ends. From germline, CDR1 is DFQATT and CDR2 SNEGSKA (reference sequence). CDR3 length: 13 residues. The CDR3 DNA is TGCAGTGCTCCATCGGAGGGGCAAGAGACCCAGTACTTC. Translation gives CSAPSEGQETQYF.

The rearrangement joins TRBV19 to TRBJ1-6; D possibly corresponds to TRBD1 (5 bases). Looked up from germline, CDR1 is LNHDA and CDR2 is SQIVND (reference sequence). The CDR3 totals 13 residues. With 6 bases removed from V and 10 bases from J, the gap between germline ends came to 13 bases. The chain's CDR3 is CASRSEGRSPLHF. CDR3 coding DNA: TGTGCCAGTAGATCAGAGGGGAGGTCACCCCTCCACTTT.

This clonotype was seen only a few times. The chain uses TRBV18 and TRBJ1-3; D uncertain. Germline V gives CDR1 KGHSH, CDR2 LQKENI. The V and J ends lost 2 bases and 0 bases respectively, with 8 bases between them. The CDR3 contains 15 residues. The CDR3 DNA reads TGTGCCAGCTCACCATTGGACGGCTCTGGAAACACCATATATTTT. Its translation is CASSPLDGSGNTIYF.

At least ten counts were recorded for this clonotype. V and J are TRBV5-1 and TRBJ2-3; 7 bases fit TRBD1. Germline CDR1 is SGHRS and CDR2 is YFSETQ. This CDR3 is 16 amino acids long. Trimming at V came to 4 bases and at J to 0 bases, leaving 8 bases not matched to a gene. The CDR3 DNA reads as TGCGCCAGCAGCGCCGGACAGGCGATTAGCACAGATACGCAGTATTTT. It codes for CASSAGQAISTDTQYF.

The table lists this clonotype with a few counts. The chain carries TRBV7-2 and TRBJ1-3; D is undetermined. Germline CDR1 and CDR2: SGHTA and FQGNSA. The CDR3 length is 15 residues. Deletions cut 2 bases from V and 0 bases from J, with 8 bases between. The CDR3 loop reads CASSLIPASGNTIYF. The CDR3, as DNA: TGTGCCAGCAGCTTAATACCAGCCTCTGGAAACACCATATATTTT. Complete variable domain (other parts from reference TRBV7-2 and TRBJ1-3): GAGVSQSPSNKVTEKGKDVELRCDPISGHTALYWYRQSLGQGLEFLIYFQGNSAPDKSGLPSDRFSAERTGGSVSTLTIQRTQQEDSAVYLCASSLIPASGNTIYFGEGSWLTVV.

The CDR3 sequence: CSVHLNLGRYYGYTF. The CDR3 DNA sequence: TGCAGCGTCCACTTGAACTTGGGCAGATACTATGGCTACACCTTC. The V call is TRBV29-1, the J call TRBJ1-2; D is unresolved. The CDR3 has 15 amino acids. Germline V gene data show CDR1 as SQVTM and CDR2 as ANQGSEA. The V end was cut by 6 bases, the J end by 3 bases, with 20 bases between.

This chain links TRBV4-2 with TRBJ2-1; TRBD2 agrees at 14 bases. The CDR3 extends over 15 amino acids. With 4 bases clipped from V and 8 bases from J, the junction kept 4 bases outside the gene matches. CDR1 is LGHNA and CDR2 is YNFKEQ in the germline V gene. The CDR3 bases are TGTGCCAGCAGCCGGGGACTAGCGGGAGAGGATGAGCAGTTCTTC. Residues: CASSRGLAGEDEQFF.

This clonotype was detected only a few times. The rearrangement joins TRBV6-5 to TRBJ1-1, with 7 nucleotides matching TRBD1. Per germline, CDR1 MNHEY and CDR2 SVGAGI. The CDR3 covers 16 residues. The J segment lost 5 bases and the V segment lost 2 bases, leaving 11 bases of the junction unmatched. For the CDR3, the DNA is TGTGCCAGCAGTTACGGGGGACAGAGGATTGGTACTGAAGCTTTCTTT. This gives the protein CASSYGGQRIGTEAFF.

The V gene is TRBV11-2, the J gene TRBJ2-3, with TRBD2 matching over 12 bases. Trimming took 5 bases from V and 5 from J; bases not matched to a gene: 5. Germline values: CDR1 SGHAT, CDR2 FQNNGV. The CDR3 length is 15 residues. For the CDR3, the DNA is TGTGCCAGCAGCGTGACTAGCGGGAGTGGAGATACGCAGTATTTT. Translation gives CASSVTSGSGDTQYF.

This clonotype showed up many times. The chain recombines TRBV12-3 or TRBV12-4 with TRBJ1-1; the D gene is possibly TRBD1 (5 bases). The germline V and J ends were trimmed by 3 bases and 1 base, with 15 bases remaining between them. The CDR3 consists of 16 residues. Here the CDR3 reads CASSFLPGTRNTEAFF. CDR3 in DNA: TGTGCCAGCAGTTTCCTCCCGGGGACGCGGAACACTGAAGCTTTCTTT.

A note on this clonotype: The CDR3 does not end in the conserved phenylalanine or tryptophan, so this is likely a read error. The chain has TRBV27 and TRBJ2-1, with D unresolved. V lost 4 bases to trimming and J lost 6 bases, with 7 bases between them. In germline, CDR1 is MNHEY, CDR2 SMNVEV (reference sequence). CDR3 size: 12 residues. The DNA of the CDR3 is TGTGCCAGCAGTTCTAACCGCAATGAGCAGTTCCTC. Translating it yields CASSSNRNEQFL.

This clonotype was seen ten or more times. The chain combines TRBV7-9 with TRBJ1-1, with a possible D match to TRBD1 (5 bases). V lost 3 bases, J lost 1 base, and 12 bases lay in between. Germline V CDR1 and CDR2: SEHNR, FQNEAQ (reference sequence). The CDR3 is made up of 15 amino acids. The CDR3 loop reads CASSLSGDGNTEAFF. In nucleotides, the CDR3 is TGTGCCAGCAGCTTGTCGGGGGACGGGAACACTGAAGCTTTCTTT.

The CDR3 region has the DNA TGTGCCAGCAGCCCAGAGCGGGAACGAGAGACCCAGTACTTC. It yields the protein CASSPERERETQYF. The rearrangement uses TRBV7-9 and TRBJ2-5, with 7 bases lining up with TRBD2. The CDR3 is made up of 14 amino acids. V shed 5 bases, J shed 4 bases, and the junction held 7 bases outside the gene matches. CDR1 and CDR2 from the germline V gene are SEHNR and FQNEAQ (reference sequence). Full variable domain (outside the CDR3, taken from reference TRBV7-9 and TRBJ2-5): DTGVSQNPRHKITKRGQNVTFRCDPISEHNRLYWYRQTLGQGPEFLTYFQNEAQLEKSRLLSDRFSAERPKGSFSTLEIQRTEQGDSAMYLCASSPERERETQYFGPGTRLLVL.

This clonotype occurred many times. The rearrangement links TRBV28 to TRBJ1-6; TRBD1 matches 7 bases. Germline-derived CDR1 and CDR2 are MDHEN and SYDVKM. The CDR3 contains 16 residues. The J segment lost 6 bases and the V segment lost 5 bases, leaving 10 bases of the junction unmatched. For the CDR3, the DNA is TGTGCCAGCAGTCCTTTCGCCGGGACAGTTAATTCACCCCTCCACTTT. Protein sequence: CASSPFAGTVNSPLHF. Full variable domain (remainder filled in from reference TRBV28 and TRBJ1-6): DVKVTQSSRYLVKRTGEKVFLECVQDMDHENMFWYRQDPGLGLRLIYFSYDVKMKEKGDIPEGYSVSREKKERFSLILESASTNQTSMYLCASSPFAGTVNSPLHFGNGTRLTVT.

This clonotype showed up just a few times. The rearrangement links TRBV4-1 to TRBJ2-5, with D uncertain. This CDR3 is built from 15 residues. CDR1 and CDR2 (germline): MGHRA, YSYEKL. V lost 1 base and J 1 base, leaving 10 bases between the germline ends. The CDR3 DNA follows: TGCGCCAGCAGCCAAGTCTCAGGCCGCCAAGAGACCCAGTACTTC. This gives the protein CASSQVSGRQETQYF.

This clonotype was seen a few times. The chain joins TRBV2 to TRBJ2-7; 8 nucleotides align to TRBD1. The V segment lost 3 bases and the J segment 3 bases; nucleotides outside the gene matches: 13. Germline lookup yields CDR1 SNHLY and CDR2 FYNNEI. The CDR3 length is 17 residues. CDR3 DNA: TGTGCCAGCAGTGATTCAGTCCTGGGACAGGTGAGCTACGAGCAGTACTTC. It is translated as CASSDSVLGQVSYEQYF.

This clonotype was counted ten times or more. V gene TRBV2 combines with J gene TRBJ2-5, with a tentative D call TRBD1 (5 bases). The V end lost 7 bases, the J end lost 5 bases, and 8 bases lay between the germline ends. This CDR3 comprises 11 residues. Germline V gives CDR1 SNHLY, CDR2 FYNNEI. CDR3 sequence (DNA): TGTGCCAGCAAAGGGGTCGAGACCCAGTACTTC. Translated, it gives CASKGVETQYF.

About this clonotype: A read error may be the cause here, since a much bigger clone is one base away. The rearrangement joins TRBV27 to TRBJ2-2; 8 bases agree with TRBD2. The CDR3 is 14 residues long. The germline V gene has CDR1 MNHEY and CDR2 SMNVEV (reference sequence). CDR3 in DNA: TGTGCCGGCAGTCAGGACGGGAGGGCCGGGGAGCTGTTTTTT. It encodes CAGSQDGRAGELFF.

This chain uses TRBV18 with TRBJ1-2; D possibly corresponds to TRBD1 (5 bases). The CDR3 consists of 13 residues. Germline CDR1 is KGHSH and CDR2 is LQKENI. Deletions cut 3 bases from V and 6 bases from J, with 11 bases between. CDR3 bases: TGTGCCAGCTCACCCCAGGGTTTAGATGGCTACACCTTC. Its translation: CASSPQGLDGYTF.